The clone carrying this T cell receptor beta chain was detected many times. The investigators amplified TCR beta CDR3 regions from RNA transcripts. TCR CDR3 regions were first amplified by RT-PCR with HTBI primers. TCRdb recomputed calls from the multiplex PCR reads with MiXCR, one row per CDR3 protein. The table includes about 420,000 distinct CDR3 sequences, roughly an eighth detected once. These data originate in a study of T cells in Graves' hyperthyroidism and ophthalmopathy. Study-wide context: Pretreatment peripheral blood was obtained at initial diagnosis.

V gave up 4 bases and J gave up 8 bases, with 16 bases separating them. Germline loops: CDR1 SGHRS, CDR2 YFSETQ. The CDR3 loop spans 14 amino acids. Patients showing uncontrolled infection, other autoimmune disease, pregnancy or lactation were ineligible. This sequence was found in a woman aged 18-29 years with Graves' hyperthyroidism. The sample was blood. The chain links TRBV5-1 to TRBJ2-1, with D perhaps matching TRBD2 (7 bases). The CDR3 nucleotides read TGCGCCAGCAGCCCCAGGACTAGGGGGGATGAGCAGTTCTTC. Residues: CASSPRTRGDEQFF.